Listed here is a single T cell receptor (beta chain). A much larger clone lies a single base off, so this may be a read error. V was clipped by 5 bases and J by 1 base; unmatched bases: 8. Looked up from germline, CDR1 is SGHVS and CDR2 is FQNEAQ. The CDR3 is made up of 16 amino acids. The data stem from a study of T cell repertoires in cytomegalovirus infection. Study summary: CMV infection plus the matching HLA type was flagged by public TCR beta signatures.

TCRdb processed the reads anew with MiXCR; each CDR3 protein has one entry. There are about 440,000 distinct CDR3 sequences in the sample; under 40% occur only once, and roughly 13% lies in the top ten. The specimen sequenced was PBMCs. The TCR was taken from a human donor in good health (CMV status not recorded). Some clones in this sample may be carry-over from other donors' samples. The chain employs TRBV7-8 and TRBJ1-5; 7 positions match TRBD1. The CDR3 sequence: CASSPNRGVSNQPQHF. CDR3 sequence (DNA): TGTGCCAGCAGCCCTAACAGGGGAGTAAGCAATCAGCCCCAGCATTTT.